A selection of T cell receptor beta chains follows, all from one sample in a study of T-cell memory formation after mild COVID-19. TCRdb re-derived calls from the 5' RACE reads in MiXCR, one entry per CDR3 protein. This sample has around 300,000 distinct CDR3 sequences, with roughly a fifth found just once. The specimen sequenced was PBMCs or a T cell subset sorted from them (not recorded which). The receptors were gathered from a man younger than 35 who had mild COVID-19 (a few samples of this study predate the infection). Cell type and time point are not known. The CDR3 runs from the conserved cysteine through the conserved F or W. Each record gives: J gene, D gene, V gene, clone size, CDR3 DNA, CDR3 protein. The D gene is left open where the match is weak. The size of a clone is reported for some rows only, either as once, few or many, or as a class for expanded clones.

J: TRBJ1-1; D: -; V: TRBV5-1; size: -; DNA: TGCGCCAGCAGCTTGGTTGGGGCAGGAGCTTTCTTT; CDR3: CASSLVGAGAFF
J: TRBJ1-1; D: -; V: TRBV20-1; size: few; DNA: TGCAGTGCTAGGGAGGCAGTGCGTGAAGCTTTCTTT; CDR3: CSAREAVREAFF
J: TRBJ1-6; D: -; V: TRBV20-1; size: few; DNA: TGCAGTGCTCGGGGAGGGGGGCCCTATAATTCACCCCTCCACTTT; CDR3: CSARGGGPYNSPLHF
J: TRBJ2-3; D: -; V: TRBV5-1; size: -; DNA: TGCGCCAGCAGCTCACTGACTAGTTTGGGAGATACGCAGTATTTT; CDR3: CASSSLTSLGDTQYF
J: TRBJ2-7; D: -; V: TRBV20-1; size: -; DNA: TGCAGTGCTAGAGGCGCCCGGGGGCGGTCCTACGAGCAGTACTTC; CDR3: CSARGARGRSYEQYF
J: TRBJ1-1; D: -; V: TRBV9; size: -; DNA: TGTGCCAGCAGCGTAGACGGGCGGAGTACTGAAGCTTTCTTT; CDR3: CASSVDGRSTEAFF
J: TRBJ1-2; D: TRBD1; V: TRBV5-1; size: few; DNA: TGCGCCAGCAGCTTCGGGGGGACAGAAGGCTACACCTTC; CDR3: CASSFGGTEGYTF
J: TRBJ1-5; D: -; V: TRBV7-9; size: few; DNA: TGTGCCAGCAGCCGTCCAAATCAGCCCCAGCATTTT; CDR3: CASSRPNQPQHF
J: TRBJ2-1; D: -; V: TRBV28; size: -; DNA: TGTGCCAGCATGTGGGGAAACAATGAGCAGTTCTTC; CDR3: CASMWGNNEQFF
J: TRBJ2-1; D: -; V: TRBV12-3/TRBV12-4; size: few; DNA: TGTGCCAGCAATCAGTATTCATTTAGGGACAACGAGCAGTTCTTC; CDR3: CASNQYSFRDNEQFF
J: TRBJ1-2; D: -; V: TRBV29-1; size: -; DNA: TGCAGCGTTGCAGTCAGCTCCTCTCCCTATGGCTACACCTTC; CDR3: CSVAVSSSPYGYTF
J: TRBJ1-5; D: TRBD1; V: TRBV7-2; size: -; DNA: TGTGCCAGCAGCTTAGCGACAGGGTTGGAGCCCCAGCATTTT; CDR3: CASSLATGLEPQHF
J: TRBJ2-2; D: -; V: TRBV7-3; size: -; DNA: TGTGCCAGCAGCCCAACCCTCGACAGGTTCGCGAACACCGGGGAGCTGTTTTTT; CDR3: CASSPTLDRFANTGELFF
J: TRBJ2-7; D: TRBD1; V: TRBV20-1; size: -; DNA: TGCAGTGCTGACAGGGGAATGGTAAGGCCCTACGAGCAGTACTTC; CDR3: CSADRGMVRPYEQYF
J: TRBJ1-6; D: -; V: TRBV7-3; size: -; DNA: TGTGCCAGCAGCACCCGGAGAAATTCACCCCTCCACTTT; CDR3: CASSTRRNSPLHF
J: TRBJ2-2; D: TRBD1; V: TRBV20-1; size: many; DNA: TGCAGTGCTAGAGATGGGGGACAGCCCATGACCGGGGAGCTGTTTTTT; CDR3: CSARDGGQPMTGELFF
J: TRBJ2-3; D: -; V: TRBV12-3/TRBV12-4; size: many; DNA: TGTGCCAGCAGTCTATTGAGAAGAGATACGCAGTATTTT; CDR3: CASSLLRRDTQYF
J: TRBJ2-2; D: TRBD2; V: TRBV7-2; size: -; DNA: TGTGCCAGCAGCCATGGGAGGGGTAGCACCGGGGAGCTGTTTTTT; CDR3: CASSHGRGSTGELFF